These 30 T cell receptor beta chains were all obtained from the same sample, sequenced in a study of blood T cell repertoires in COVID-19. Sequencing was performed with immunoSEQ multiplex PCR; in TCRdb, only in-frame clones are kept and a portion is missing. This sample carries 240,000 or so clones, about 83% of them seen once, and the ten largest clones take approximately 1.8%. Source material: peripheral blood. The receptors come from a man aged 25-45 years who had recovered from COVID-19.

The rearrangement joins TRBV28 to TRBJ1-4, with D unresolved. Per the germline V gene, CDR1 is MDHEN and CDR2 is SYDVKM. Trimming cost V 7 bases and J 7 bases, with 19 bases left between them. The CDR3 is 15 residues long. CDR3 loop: CASNTAEARPEKLFF. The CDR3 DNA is TGTGCCAGCAATACCGCGGAGGCCAGGCCTGAAAAACTGTTTTTT.

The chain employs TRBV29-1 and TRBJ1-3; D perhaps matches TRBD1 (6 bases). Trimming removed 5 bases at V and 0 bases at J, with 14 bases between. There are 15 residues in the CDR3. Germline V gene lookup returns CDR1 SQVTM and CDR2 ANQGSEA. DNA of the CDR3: TGCAGCGTTTCCTTCGGGGACAACTCTGGAAACACCATATATTTT. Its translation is CSVSFGDNSGNTIYF.

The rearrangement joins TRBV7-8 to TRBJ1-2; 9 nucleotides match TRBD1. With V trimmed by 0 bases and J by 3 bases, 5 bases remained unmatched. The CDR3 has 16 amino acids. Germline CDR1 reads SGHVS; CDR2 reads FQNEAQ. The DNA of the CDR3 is TGTGCCAGCAGCTTAGCGAGCCGGACAGGGGACTATGGCTACACCTTC. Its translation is CASSLASRTGDYGYTF.

The CDR3 here is CASSGDRLANEKLFF. The CDR3 nucleotides are TGTGCCAGCAGTGGGGACAGATTGGCTAATGAAAAACTGTTTTTT. The genes are TRBV2 and TRBJ1-4; 7 bases are a match to TRBD1. Looked up from germline, CDR1 is SNHLY and CDR2 is FYNNEI. J lost 3 bases, V lost 4 bases, and 5 bases had no gene match. The length of the CDR3 is 15 residues. The whole variable domain, remainder taken from reference TRBV2 and TRBJ1-4, is EPEVTQTPSHQVTQMGQEVILRCVPISNHLYFYWYRQILGQKVEFLVSFYNNEISEKSEIFDDQFSVERPDGSNFTLKIRSTKLEDSAMYFCASSGDRLANEKLFFGSGTQLSVL.

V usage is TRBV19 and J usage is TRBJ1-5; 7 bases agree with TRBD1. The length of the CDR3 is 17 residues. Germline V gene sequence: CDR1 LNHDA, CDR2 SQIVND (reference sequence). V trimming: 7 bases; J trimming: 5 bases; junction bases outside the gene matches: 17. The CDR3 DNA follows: TGTGCCAGTAAGGGCGCAGGGGGTTTTTTGAAGGATCAGCCCCAGCATTTT. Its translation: CASKGAGGFLKDQPQHF.

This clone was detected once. The CDR3 loop is CASSTKTGAPYGYTF. Written as DNA, the CDR3 is TGTGCCAGCAGCACTAAGACAGGGGCCCCCTATGGCTACACCTTC. The chain combines TRBV13 with TRBJ1-2; 8 bases are a match to TRBD1. The CDR3 length is 15 residues. From germline, CDR1 is PRHDT and CDR2 FYEKMQ (reference sequence). V gave up 5 bases and J gave up 4 bases; unmatched junction bases: 9.

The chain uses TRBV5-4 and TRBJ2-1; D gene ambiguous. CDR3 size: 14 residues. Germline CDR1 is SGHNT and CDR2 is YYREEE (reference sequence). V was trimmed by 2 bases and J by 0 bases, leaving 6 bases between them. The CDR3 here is CASSFSGSYNEQFF. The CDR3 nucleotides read TGTGCCAGCAGCTTCTCCGGCTCCTACAATGAGCAGTTCTTC.

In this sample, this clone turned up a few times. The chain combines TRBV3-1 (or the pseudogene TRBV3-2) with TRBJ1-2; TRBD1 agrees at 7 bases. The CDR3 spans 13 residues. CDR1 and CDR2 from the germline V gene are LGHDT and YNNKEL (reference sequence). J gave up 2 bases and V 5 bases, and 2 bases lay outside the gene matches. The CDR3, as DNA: TGTGCCAGCAGCACGGGACAGAACTATGGCTACACCTTC. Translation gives CASSTGQNYGYTF.

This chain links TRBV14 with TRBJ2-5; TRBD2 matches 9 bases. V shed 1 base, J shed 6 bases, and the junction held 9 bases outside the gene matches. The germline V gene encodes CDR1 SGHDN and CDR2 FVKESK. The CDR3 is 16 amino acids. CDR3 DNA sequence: TGTGCCAGCAGCCAAGGGGATAGCGGGGGTAGGAAGACCCAGTACTTC. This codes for CASSQGDSGGRKTQYF.

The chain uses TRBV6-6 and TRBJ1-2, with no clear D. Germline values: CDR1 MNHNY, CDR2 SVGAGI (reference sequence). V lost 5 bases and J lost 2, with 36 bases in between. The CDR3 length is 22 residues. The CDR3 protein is CASSPYYMSPGVVLRKNYGYTF. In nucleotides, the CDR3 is TGTGCCAGCAGTCCCTACTACATGTCGCCCGGGGTGGTCCTCCGAAAAAACTATGGCTACACCTTC.

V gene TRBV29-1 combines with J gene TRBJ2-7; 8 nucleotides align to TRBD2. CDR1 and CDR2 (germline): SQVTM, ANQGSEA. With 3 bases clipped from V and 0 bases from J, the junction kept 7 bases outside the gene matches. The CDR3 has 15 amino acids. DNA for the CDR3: TGCAGCGTTGACGGTATCGGGGGGGACTCCTACGAGCAGTACTTC. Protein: CSVDGIGGDSYEQYF.

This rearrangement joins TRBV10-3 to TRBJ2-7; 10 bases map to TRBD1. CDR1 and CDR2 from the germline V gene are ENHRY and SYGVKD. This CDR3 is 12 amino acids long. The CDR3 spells CASRDRGYEQYF. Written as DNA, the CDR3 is TGTGCGAGCCGGGACAGGGGATACGAGCAGTACTTC.

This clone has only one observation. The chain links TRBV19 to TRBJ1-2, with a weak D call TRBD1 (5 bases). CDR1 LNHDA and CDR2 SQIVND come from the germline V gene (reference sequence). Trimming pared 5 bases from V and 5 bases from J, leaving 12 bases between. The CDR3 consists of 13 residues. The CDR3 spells CASSPWDFYGYTF. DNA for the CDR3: TGTGCCAGTAGTCCCTGGGACTTTTATGGCTACACCTTC. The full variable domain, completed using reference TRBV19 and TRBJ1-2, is DGGITQSPKYLFRKEGQNVTLSCEQNLNHDAMYWYRQDPGQGLRLIYYSQIVNDFQKGDIAEGYSVSREKKESFPLTVTSAQKNPTAFYLCASSPWDFYGYTFGSGTRLTVV.

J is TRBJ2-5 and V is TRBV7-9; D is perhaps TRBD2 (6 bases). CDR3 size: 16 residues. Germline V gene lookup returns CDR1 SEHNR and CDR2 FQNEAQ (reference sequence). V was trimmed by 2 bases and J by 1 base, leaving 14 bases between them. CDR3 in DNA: TGTGCCAGCAGCTTATCGGCGGGGCCGGTCCAAGAGACCCAGTACTTC. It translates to CASSLSAGPVQETQYF.

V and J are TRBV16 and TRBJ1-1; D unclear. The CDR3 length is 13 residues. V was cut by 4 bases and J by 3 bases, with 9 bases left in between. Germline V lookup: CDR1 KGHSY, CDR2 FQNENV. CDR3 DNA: TGTGCCAGCAGCCCCCTTGGAGACACTGAAGCTTTCTTT. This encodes CASSPLGDTEAFF.

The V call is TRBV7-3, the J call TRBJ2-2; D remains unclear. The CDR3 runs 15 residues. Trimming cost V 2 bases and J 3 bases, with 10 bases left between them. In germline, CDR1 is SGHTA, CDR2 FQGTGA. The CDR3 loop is CASSLGDTHTGELFF. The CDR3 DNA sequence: TGTGCCAGCAGCTTAGGTGATACTCACACCGGGGAGCTGTTTTTT.

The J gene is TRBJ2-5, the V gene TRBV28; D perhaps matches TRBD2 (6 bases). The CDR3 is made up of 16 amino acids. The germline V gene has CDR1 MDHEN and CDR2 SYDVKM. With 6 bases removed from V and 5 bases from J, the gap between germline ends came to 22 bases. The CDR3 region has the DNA TGTGCCAGCAGCCGCGGGAAACAACGACGGGGGGAGACCCAGTACTTC. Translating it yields CASSRGKQRRGETQYF.

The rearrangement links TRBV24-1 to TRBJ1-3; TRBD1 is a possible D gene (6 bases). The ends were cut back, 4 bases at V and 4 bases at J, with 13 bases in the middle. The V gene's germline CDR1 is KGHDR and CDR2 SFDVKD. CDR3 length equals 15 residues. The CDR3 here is CATSEIQGPGNTIYF. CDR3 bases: TGTGCCACCAGTGAGATTCAGGGGCCGGGAAACACCATATATTTT.

The CDR3 DNA reads TGCGCCAGCAGCCAACGGACAGGCCAGCCCCAGCATTTT. Its protein is CASSQRTGQPQHF. The chain couples TRBV4-1 to TRBJ1-5, with 7 bases identical to TRBD1. The CDR3 length is 13 residues. Germline V CDR1 and CDR2: MGHRA, YSYEKL. J was trimmed by 7 bases and V by 2 bases; bases with no gene match: 2.

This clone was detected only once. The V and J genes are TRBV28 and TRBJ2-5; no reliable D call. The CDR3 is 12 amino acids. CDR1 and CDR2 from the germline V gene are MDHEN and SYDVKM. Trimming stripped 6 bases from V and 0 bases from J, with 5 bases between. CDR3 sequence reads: CASSQYQETQYF. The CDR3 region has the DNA TGTGCCAGCAGCCAGTACCAAGAGACCCAGTACTTC.

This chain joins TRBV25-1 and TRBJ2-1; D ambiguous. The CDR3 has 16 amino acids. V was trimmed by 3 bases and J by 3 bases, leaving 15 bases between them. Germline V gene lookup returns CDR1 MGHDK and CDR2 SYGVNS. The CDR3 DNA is TGTGCCAGCAGTGATGGGCGTACCGGTCTCTACAATGAGCAGTTCTTC. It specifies CASSDGRTGLYNEQFF. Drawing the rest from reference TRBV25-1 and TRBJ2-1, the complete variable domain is EADIYQTPRYLVIGTGKKITLECSQTMGHDKMYWYQQDPGMELHLIHYSYGVNSTEKGDLSSESTVSRIRTEHFPLTLESARPSHTSQYLCASSDGRTGLYNEQFFGPGTRLTVL.

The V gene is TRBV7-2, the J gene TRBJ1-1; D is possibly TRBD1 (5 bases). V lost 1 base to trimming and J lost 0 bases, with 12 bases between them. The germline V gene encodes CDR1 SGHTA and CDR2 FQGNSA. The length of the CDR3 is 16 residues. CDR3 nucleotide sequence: TGTGCCAGCAGCTTAGTCGCAGGGCCAATGAACACTGAAGCTTTCTTT. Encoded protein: CASSLVAGPMNTEAFF.

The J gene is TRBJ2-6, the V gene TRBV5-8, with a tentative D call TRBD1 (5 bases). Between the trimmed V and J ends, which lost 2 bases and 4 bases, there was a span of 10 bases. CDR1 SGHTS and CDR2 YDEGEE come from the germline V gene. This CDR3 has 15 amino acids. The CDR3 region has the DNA TGTGCCAGCAGCTTTCTAGGGGCGGGGGCCAACGTCCTGACTTTC. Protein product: CASSFLGAGANVLTF.

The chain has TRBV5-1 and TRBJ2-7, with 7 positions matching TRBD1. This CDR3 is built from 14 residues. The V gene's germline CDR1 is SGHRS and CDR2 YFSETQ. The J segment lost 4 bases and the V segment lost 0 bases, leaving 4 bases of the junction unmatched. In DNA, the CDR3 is TGCGCCAGCAGCTTGGGGACAGGAGTATACGAGCAGTACTTC. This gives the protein CASSLGTGVYEQYF.

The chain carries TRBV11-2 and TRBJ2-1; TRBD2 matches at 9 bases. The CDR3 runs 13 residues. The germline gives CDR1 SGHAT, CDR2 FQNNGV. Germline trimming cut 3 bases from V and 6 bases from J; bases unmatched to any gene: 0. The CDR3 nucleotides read TGTGCCAGCAGCTTTAGCGGGGGCAATGAGCAGTTCTTC. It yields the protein CASSFSGGNEQFF.

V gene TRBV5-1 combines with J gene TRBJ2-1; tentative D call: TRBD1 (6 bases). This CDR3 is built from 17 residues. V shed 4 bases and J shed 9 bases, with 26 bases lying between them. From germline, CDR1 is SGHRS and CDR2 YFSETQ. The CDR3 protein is CASSLASPGQPGGEQFF. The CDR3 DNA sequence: TGCGCCAGCAGCCTGGCCTCCCCGGGACAACCCGGTGGTGAGCAGTTCTTC.

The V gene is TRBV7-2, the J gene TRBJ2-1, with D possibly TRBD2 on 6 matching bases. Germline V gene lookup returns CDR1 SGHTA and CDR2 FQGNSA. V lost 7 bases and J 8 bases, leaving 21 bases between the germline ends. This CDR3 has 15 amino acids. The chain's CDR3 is CASTLGRGFSDEQFF. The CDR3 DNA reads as TGTGCCAGCACCTTGGGGCGGGGCTTTAGTGATGAGCAGTTCTTC.

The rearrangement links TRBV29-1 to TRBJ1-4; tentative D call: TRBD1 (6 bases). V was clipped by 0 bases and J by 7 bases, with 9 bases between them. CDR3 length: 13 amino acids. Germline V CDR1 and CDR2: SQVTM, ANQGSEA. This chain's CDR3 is CSVEEGGTEKLFF. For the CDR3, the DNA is TGCAGCGTTGAAGAAGGGGGAACTGAAAAACTGTTTTTT.

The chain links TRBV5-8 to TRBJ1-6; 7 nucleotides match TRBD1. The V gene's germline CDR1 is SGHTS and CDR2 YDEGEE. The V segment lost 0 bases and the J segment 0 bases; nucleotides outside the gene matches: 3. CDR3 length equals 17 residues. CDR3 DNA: TGTGCCAGCAGCTTGGCCGGGGACAGCTCCTATAATTCACCCCTCCACTTT. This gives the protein CASSLAGDSSYNSPLHF.

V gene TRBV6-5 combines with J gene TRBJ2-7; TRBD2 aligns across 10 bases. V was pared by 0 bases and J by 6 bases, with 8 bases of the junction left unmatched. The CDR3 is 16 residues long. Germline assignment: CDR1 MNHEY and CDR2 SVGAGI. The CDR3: CASSYSLAGAISEQYF. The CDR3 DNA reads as TGTGCCAGCAGTTACTCCCTAGCGGGGGCAATCAGCGAGCAGTACTTC.